The 13 T cell receptor beta chains below come from one sample, sequenced in a study of beta chain features in type 1 diabetes. For these receptors, no antigen is known. Broader study findings: Significant though moderate, a shortening of TCRB CDR3s appeared in all four CD4+ subsets of Type 1 diabetes patients.

Expressed TCRB transcripts were sequenced because the isolated RNA had all been reverse transcribed beforehand. Assay used: immunoSEQ multiplex PCR; TCRdb lists only in-frame clones, some missing. The sample has 600,000 to 700,000 clones; 12% are singletons. What was sequenced was naive CD4+ T cells from blood. The source of these receptors is a man aged 25-45 years with type 1 diabetes.

This clone was found a few times. The chain is built from TRBV21-1 and TRBJ1-3. TRBV21-1 is a pseudogene segment. The CDR3 extends over 12 amino acids. The CDR3 coding sequence is TGTGCCAGTCGGAACTCTGGAAACACCATATATTTT. Its protein product is CASRNSGNTIYF.

This clone has only a few counts. J is TRBJ1-1 and V is TRBV5-1; a possible D gene is TRBD1 (6 bases). The CDR3 runs to 17 residues. The germline V gene encodes CDR1 SGHRS and CDR2 YFSETQ. The V and J ends lost 3 bases and 0 bases respectively, with 18 bases between them. DNA for the CDR3: TGCGCCAGCAGCTCGTCGGCAGGGGCGGTCGTGAACACTGAAGCTTTCTTT. It codes for CASSSSAGAVVNTEAFF.

The chain uses TRBV28 and TRBJ2-7, with unresolved D. The V and J ends lost 5 bases and 6 bases respectively, with 8 bases between them. This CDR3 has 11 amino acids. Germline V gives CDR1 MDHEN, CDR2 SYDVKM. Here the CDR3 reads CASSALREQYF. In DNA form, the CDR3 reads TGTGCCAGCAGTGCCCTTCGCGAGCAGTACTTC. Looking up the rest from reference TRBV28 and TRBJ2-7 gives the full variable domain: DVKVTQSSRYLVKRTGEKVFLECVQDMDHENMFWYRQDPGLGLRLIYFSYDVKMKEKGDIPEGYSVSREKKERFSLILESASTNQTSMYLCASSALREQYFGPGTRLTVT.

This clone was detected only a few times. The rearrangement links TRBV7-2 to TRBJ2-7, with a possible D match to TRBD2 (6 bases). CDR3 length: 14 residues. Germline V CDR1 and CDR2: SGHTA, FQGNSA. Trimming removed 5 bases from V and 3 bases from J, with 14 bases in between. The CDR3: CASSPIGSRYEQYF. CDR3 DNA: TGTGCCAGCAGCCCGATCGGGAGTCGCTACGAGCAGTACTTC.

This clone was seen a few times. The chain recombines TRBV7-2 with TRBJ2-4, with 11 bases matching TRBD2. Trimming removed 3 bases from V and 7 bases from J; junction bases left unmatched: 11. Germline loops: CDR1 SGHTA, CDR2 FQGNSA. The CDR3 has 17 amino acids. CDR3 bases: TGTGCCAGCAGCTTGCGCTCTGGGTCTAGCGGGGGGAACATTCAGTACTTC. It is translated as CASSLRSGSSGGNIQYF.

This clone was observed a few times. Here the CDR3 reads CASSLTPGLINSPLHF. The CDR3 DNA sequence: TGTGCCAGCAGCTTAACCCCGGGACTGATTAATTCACCCCTCCACTTT. V gene TRBV13 combines with J gene TRBJ1-6; tentative D call: TRBD1 (5 bases). The CDR3 covers 16 residues. Germline V CDR1 and CDR2: PRHDT, FYEKMQ (reference sequence). Trimming removed 2 bases at V and 6 bases at J, with 14 bases between.

The V call is TRBV11-3, the J call TRBJ1-1, with D possibly matching TRBD1 (5 bases). The ends were cut back, 3 bases at V and 3 bases at J, with 11 bases in the middle. Germline values: CDR1 SGHNT, CDR2 YENEEA. The CDR3 is 14 residues long. CDR3 in DNA: TGTGCCAGCAGCTTGGGGGAAATCGACACTGAAGCTTTCTTT. This sequence encodes CASSLGEIDTEAFF. The variable domain in full, completed from reference TRBV11-3 and TRBJ1-1, reads EAGVVQSPRYKIIEKKQPVAFWCNPISGHNTLYWYLQNLGQGPELLIRYENEEAVDDSQLPKDRFSAERLKGVDSTLKIQPAELGDSAVYLCASSLGEIDTEAFFGQGTRLTVV.

This chain joins TRBV7-2 and TRBJ2-5; D gene ambiguous. The germline CDR1 and CDR2 sequences are SGHTA and FQGNSA. The CDR3 extends over 13 amino acids. V was trimmed by 4 bases and J by 4 bases, leaving 10 bases between them. In DNA, the CDR3 is TGTGCCAGCAGCTCGGGTGGTGCAGAGACCCAGTACTTC. Amino acids: CASSSGGAETQYF.

This clone was observed a few times. The rearrangement links TRBV27 to TRBJ2-7, with 9 bases that match TRBD1. The V and J ends lost 5 bases and 2 bases, in that order; junction bases with no gene match: 4. This CDR3 is 14 amino acids long. Germline-derived CDR1 and CDR2 are MNHEY and SMNVEV (reference sequence). DNA of the CDR3: TGTGCCAGCAGTCCCGGGACAGGGCCCTACGAGCAGTACTTC. Translated: CASSPGTGPYEQYF.

This clone was picked up a small number of times. The V and J genes are TRBV2 and TRBJ1-5; 8 nucleotides line up with TRBD1. V lost 2 bases and J lost 2; bases outside the gene matches: 5. CDR1 is SNHLY, CDR2 FYNNEI, per germline. This CDR3 region has 16 residues. DNA of the CDR3: TGTGCCAGCAGTGAAATCGACAGGGGTGGCAATCAGCCCCAGCATTTT. Translating it yields CASSEIDRGGNQPQHF.

This clone has more than one count but fewer than ten. The chain links TRBV29-1 to TRBJ2-7; TRBD1 matches 10 bases. V shed 5 bases, J shed 5 bases, and the junction held 9 bases outside the gene matches. In germline, CDR1 is SQVTM, CDR2 ANQGSEA. CDR3 length: 14 amino acids. The DNA of the CDR3 is TGCAGCGTTTTTCCGGGACAGGGGTCTAACGAGCAGTACTTC. Protein: CSVFPGQGSNEQYF.

This clone was detected only a few times. Distinct nucleotide sequences in the sample also encode this CDR3. The V gene is TRBV20-1, the J gene TRBJ2-1; no definite D call. V gave up 5 bases and J gave up 4 bases, with 6 bases separating them. The CDR3 loop spans 11 amino acids. Germline V gene data show CDR1 as DFQATT and CDR2 as SNEGSKA (reference sequence). This CDR3 reads CSARGYNEQFF. The CDR3 DNA follows: TGCAGTGCTCGCGGATACAATGAGCAGTTCTTC.

There are a few counts of this clone. At the DNA level, this CDR3 is encoded by other sequences in the same sample as well. The chain joins TRBV2 to TRBJ2-5, with D unclear. V lost 0 bases and J lost 4, with 3 bases in between. The germline CDR1 and CDR2 sequences are SNHLY and FYNNEI. The CDR3 totals 12 residues. The CDR3 is CASSEARETQYF. CDR3 in DNA: TGTGCCAGCAGTGAAGCGCGAGAGACCCAGTACTTC.